Sequencing of this TCR beta chain was carried out in a study of graft-versus-host responses after intestinal transplantation. Notes on the study in general: Some GvH clones appeared in ileal mucosa or blood before recipient bone marrow.

Sequenced by immunoSEQ multiplex PCR; TCRdb stores in-frame clones only, minus some. Of roughly 23,000 clones in the sample, around nine tenths were seen once. Concerning this clone itself: Its antigen remains unknown.

CDR1 LNHDA and CDR2 SQIVND come from the germline V gene (reference sequence). The CDR3 is made up of 15 amino acids. Trimming removed 1 base at V and 2 bases at J, with 8 bases between. The rearrangement links TRBV19 to TRBJ2-2; D remains ambiguous. The sequencing used PBMCs, collected approximately 38 days after intestinal transplant. The source is a human patient who received an intestinal transplant, so some T cells may come from the graft donor. In DNA, the CDR3 is TGTGCCAGTAGTATAGCACGACCAAACACCGGGGAGCTGTTTTTT. Amino acids: CASSIARPNTGELFF.